This T cell receptor beta chain was captured by sequencing in a study of CD4+ T cells in melanoma. Whole-study findings and limits: Diverse differentiation states were reported for melanoma neoantigen-specific CD4+ T cells. A reported correlation linked neoantigen-specific CD4+ T cells to CD8+, macrophage and B cell function.

This clone was counted at least ten times. Its antigen remains unidentified. The CDR3 length is 14 residues. Germline V gene sequence: CDR1 MDHEN, CDR2 SYDVKM. Between the trimmed V and J ends, which lost 3 bases and 3 bases, there was a span of 8 bases. Data came from immunoSEQ multiplex PCR; TCRdb stores just in-frame clones and leaves some out. The sample records 50,000 to 60,000 clones, about 72% being singletons. Sequenced input: tumor tissue. The receptor comes from a human donor with melanoma. The chain has TRBV28 and TRBJ1-4; possible D gene TRBD1, 6 bases. CDR3 coding DNA: TGTGCCAGCAGTTTGGACAGCTCTAATGAAAAACTGTTTTTT. Its protein is CASSLDSSNEKLFF. The full variable domain, with the rest looked up from reference TRBV28 and TRBJ1-4, is DVKVTQSSRYLVKRTGEKVFLECVQDMDHENMFWYRQDPGLGLRLIYFSYDVKMKEKGDIPEGYSVSREKKERFSLILESASTNQTSMYLCASSLDSSNEKLFFGSGTQLSVL.